These 19 T cell receptor beta chains share one sample of origin, sequenced in a study of post-analysis software for immune sequencing data (dated by TCRdb to the mid-2010s). What the study reported, not specific to this receptor: Significantly higher frequencies in patients than in controls were found for roughly 5 TRBV segments, including TRBV5-6, TRBV5-1 and TRBV20-1.

For these TCRs, the target antigens are not known. To prepare the library, PCR was applied. Sequencing relied on an Illumina HiSeq 2500. Unique molecular identifiers were incorporated into TCR beta cDNA libraries to reduce PCR and sequencing biases. TCRdb applied fastp at Q25 and MiXCR to the public reads, then kept only in-frame beta chains. Each entry merges the rows of one CDR3 protein and shows their most common DNA and genes. The sample table lists fewer than 550,000 distinct CDR3 sequences, approximately 31% of them with a count of one. The top ten hold less than 6% of the sample. The sequencing sample was made of blood. These receptors came from a girl aged 2-17 years with multiple sclerosis.

V gene TRBV10-3 combines with J gene TRBJ2-1; the D is unclear. The CDR3 is made up of 12 amino acids. The V gene lost 5 bases and the J gene lost 8 bases, with 10 bases spanning the gap. Germline V gives CDR1 ENHRY, CDR2 SYGVKD. Here the CDR3 reads CAISRAGYEQFF. As DNA, the CDR3 is TGTGCCATCAGTAGAGCCGGGTATGAGCAGTTCTTC.

This clonotype was counted a few times. The chain couples TRBV27 to TRBJ2-3; 9 nucleotides match TRBD1. The CDR3 has 17 amino acids. Germline V gives CDR1 MNHEY, CDR2 SMNVEV (reference sequence). Germline trimming cut 5 bases from V and 5 bases from J; bases unmatched to any gene: 14. Written as DNA, the CDR3 is TGTGCCAGCAGTCGGCGAGGAGCGGGACAGGGTATAGATACGCAGTATTTT. The encoded protein is CASSRRGAGQGIDTQYF.

Only a few counts were recorded for this clonotype. The rearrangement links TRBV5-1 to TRBJ2-1; 8 bases are shared with TRBD2. Germline CDR1 reads SGHRS; CDR2 reads YFSETQ. The CDR3 sequence is 15 residues long. Trimming cost V 2 bases and J 7 bases; bases outside gene matches: 8. In DNA form, the CDR3 reads TGCGCCAGCAGCTTTGGTCGGGGGGGCGGTAATGAGCAGTTCTTC. This gives the protein CASSFGRGGGNEQFF.

This chain's CDR3 is CASSLRGRGNQPQHF. CDR3 DNA: TGTGCCAGCAGCTTGAGGGGAAGGGGCAATCAGCCCCAGCATTTT. The gene calls are TRBV5-6 and TRBJ1-5, with a weak D call TRBD1 (5 bases). Between the trimmed V and J ends, which lost 1 base and 2 bases, there was a span of 10 bases. Germline V CDR1 and CDR2: SGHDT, YYEEEE. This CDR3 has 15 residues.

This chain uses TRBV7-2 with TRBJ2-5; 11 nucleotides line up with TRBD2. The junction had 9 bases not matched to a gene; V was cut back by 1 base and J by 11 bases. CDR3 size: 15 residues. Germline V lookup: CDR1 SGHTA, CDR2 FQGNSA. DNA for the CDR3: TGTGCCAGCAGCTTAGTAGCGGGGGGGCCCAATGAGCAGTACTTC. Amino acids: CASSLVAGGPNEQYF. Full variable domain (missing parts from reference TRBV7-2 and TRBJ2-5): GAGVSQSPSNKVTEKGKDVELRCDPISGHTALYWYRQSLGQGLEFLIYFQGNSAPDKSGLPSDRFSAERTGGSVSTLTIQRTQQEDSAVYLCASSLVAGGPNEQYFGPGTRLLVL.

This clonotype has ten or more counts. The chain links TRBV7-2 to TRBJ1-4, with unresolved D. Germline CDR1 reads SGHTA; CDR2 reads FQGNSA. The V and J ends lost 1 base and 3 bases respectively, with 18 bases between them. This CDR3 is built from 18 residues. CDR3 protein: CASSLDWLGFTANEKLFF. The CDR3 DNA reads as TGTGCCAGCAGCTTAGATTGGTTGGGTTTTACAGCTAATGAAAAACTGTTTTTT.

The V and J genes are TRBV12-3 or TRBV12-4 and TRBJ1-2; 9 bases align to TRBD1. With 6 bases clipped from V and 6 bases from J, the junction kept 11 bases outside the gene matches. The CDR3 is 15 amino acids. The CDR3 DNA sequence: TGTGCCAGCAGCCGCCGTAGGACAGGGGCTGATGGCTACACCTTC. Its protein product is CASSRRRTGADGYTF.

The V gene is TRBV12-3 or TRBV12-4, the J gene TRBJ2-2, with D perhaps TRBD2 (5 bases). The CDR3 totals 14 residues. V dropped 7 bases and J dropped 7 bases, with 16 bases sitting between them. The CDR3 nucleotides read TGTGCCAGCACCCCTCTCGGGGAAGGCGGGGAGCTGTTTTTT. Its translation: CASTPLGEGGELFF.

This chain links TRBV20-1 with TRBJ2-1, with 13 bases fitting TRBD2. The germline CDR1 and CDR2 sequences are DFQATT and SNEGSKA (reference sequence). V lost 1 base and J lost 2; bases outside the gene matches: 2. The CDR3 spans 16 residues. CDR3 sequence reads: CSARGTSGGTYNEQFF. The CDR3 nucleotides read TGCAGTGCTAGAGGGACTAGCGGGGGTACCTACAATGAGCAGTTCTTC.

The chain combines TRBV4-2 with TRBJ1-1; D is uncertain. The germline gives CDR1 LGHNA, CDR2 YNFKEQ. The V end lost 0 bases, the J end lost 1 base, and 9 bases lay between the germline ends. This CDR3 has 15 residues. The CDR3 region is CASSQDWRQNTEAFF. The DNA for the CDR3 is TGTGCCAGCAGCCAAGACTGGCGACAGAACACTGAAGCTTTCTTT.

The rearrangement links TRBV5-1 to TRBJ2-2, with TRBD1 identical over 7 bases. V dropped 2 bases and J dropped 5; count of bases not matched to a gene: 9. CDR3 length equals 16 residues. The germline CDR1 and CDR2 sequences are SGHRS and YFSETQ. As DNA, the CDR3 is TGCGCCAGCAGCTTTGTGGAGACGACAGGGACCGGGGAGCTGTTTTTT. Protein sequence: CASSFVETTGTGELFF.

The chain employs TRBV20-1 and TRBJ1-1, with 7 bases matching TRBD1. Germline values: CDR1 DFQATT, CDR2 SNEGSKA (reference sequence). Trimming removed 5 bases from V and 6 bases from J; junction bases left unmatched: 9. The CDR3 loop spans 13 amino acids. The CDR3 sequence is CSAPDRAGSEAFF. CDR3 in DNA: TGCAGTGCTCCAGACAGGGCCGGTTCTGAAGCTTTCTTT.

This clonotype was found many times. The rearrangement joins TRBV6-5 to TRBJ2-7; weak D call: TRBD1 (6 bases). Germline V lookup: CDR1 MNHEY, CDR2 SVGAGI. The germline V and J ends were trimmed by 5 bases and 2 bases, with 16 bases remaining between them. CDR3 size: 15 residues. In DNA, the CDR3 is TGTGCCAGCAGTAGGGACACCAGTTTCACCTACGAGCAGTACTTC. Encoded protein: CASSRDTSFTYEQYF.

CDR3 amino acids: CASSPLLGGGNEQFF. CDR3 in DNA: TGTGCCAGCAGTCCTCTGTTGGGAGGTGGCAATGAGCAGTTCTTC. The V call is TRBV13, the J call TRBJ2-1; maybe TRBD2 (6 bases). Per the germline V gene, CDR1 is PRHDT and CDR2 is FYEKMQ (reference sequence). V lost 6 bases and J lost 6, with 18 bases in between. This CDR3 has 15 residues.

The chain employs TRBV20-1 and TRBJ1-5; 10 nucleotides line up with TRBD1. The CDR3 extends over 15 amino acids. The trim removed 4 bases at V and 6 bases at J, leaving 9 bases unmatched. CDR1 is DFQATT, CDR2 SNEGSKA, per germline (reference sequence). CDR3 nucleotide sequence: TGCAGTGCTACCCCGGGACAGGGGCCTGGTCAGCCCCAGCATTTT. It translates to CSATPGQGPGQPQHF.

This clonotype was detected once. V is TRBV20-1 and J is TRBJ1-1; 7 bases fit TRBD1. Per germline, CDR1 DFQATT and CDR2 SNEGSKA (reference sequence). The CDR3 extends over 15 amino acids. J lost 0 bases, V lost 6 bases, and 10 bases had no gene match. The CDR3 protein is CSARTKGQLNTEAFF. DNA for the CDR3: TGCAGTGCCAGAACAAAGGGACAGCTGAACACTGAAGCTTTCTTT.

The chain has TRBV5-4 and TRBJ1-2; D remains ambiguous. This CDR3 region has 13 residues. CDR1 SGHNT and CDR2 YYREEE come from the germline V gene (reference sequence). The ends were cut back, 1 base at V and 6 bases at J, with 10 bases in the middle. The CDR3, as DNA: TGTGCCAGCAGCTTGCGGGGAATACATGGCTACACCTTC. Its protein product is CASSLRGIHGYTF.

The chain couples TRBV12-3 or TRBV12-4 to TRBJ2-4; 8 nucleotides line up with TRBD1. The J call could be wrong; TRBJ2-7 is a better fit for the DNA end. The CDR3 spans 13 residues. This chain's CDR3 is CAPRDRTPYEQYF. As DNA, the CDR3 is TGTGCCCCCCGGGACAGGACCCCTTACGAGCAGTACTTC.

There are a few counts of this clonotype. The chain employs TRBV11-2 and TRBJ2-1, with 15 positions matching TRBD2. This CDR3 spans 16 amino acids. CDR1 is SGHAT and CDR2 is FQNNGV in the germline V gene. V lost 4 bases to trimming and J lost 8 bases; unmatched junction nucleotides: 6. This CDR3 is CASSYRTSGGGDEQFF. In DNA, the CDR3 is TGTGCCAGCAGCTACCGGACTAGCGGGGGGGGCGATGAGCAGTTCTTC.